This T cell receptor beta chain was recorded in a study of cytomegalovirus exposure and HLA in healthy donors. Whole-study results and caveats: Later analysis demonstrated an association between a missense DCLRE1C variant and TCR beta V- and J-gene trimming.

Per germline, CDR1 SQVTM and CDR2 ANQGSEA. Trimming took 0 bases from V and 3 from J, leaving 18 bases between them. CDR3 length: 16 residues. A remark on this clone: Its antigen is still unknown.

PCR involved 60 Vbeta and 13 Jbeta primers. TCRdb keeps only in-frame clones here, not all; method: immunoSEQ multiplex PCR. The sample yields about 130,000 clones, approximately 79% seen once. Sequenced: PBMCs. The sequence derives from a man in his late teens or twenties in good health and CMV-seropositive. The chain couples TRBV29-1 to TRBJ2-7, with D possibly being TRBD2 (6 bases). The CDR3 bases are TGCAGCGTTGAAGATGGGGGGAGCCGGGGTGACTACGAGCAGTACTTC. This encodes CSVEDGGSRGDYEQYF.